What follows are 11 T cell receptor beta chains derived from one specimen sequenced in a study of T cells expressing NK-cell markers. With the 5' RACE reads reprocessed, TCRdb shows one record per CDR3 protein and no DNA. This sample contains about 380,000 distinct CDR3 sequences. The sample taken for sequencing was blood T cells: a sorted CD56 or NKG2C T cell subset, CD4+ or CD8+ T cells, or bulk PBMC T cells (not recorded which). These receptor sequences come from a man aged 18-69 years in good health.

The chain is built from TRBV5-1 and TRBJ2-5. Germline V gene sequence: CDR1 SGHRS, CDR2 YFSETQ. The CDR3 is made up of 14 amino acids. Here the CDR3 reads CASSLDGQIETQYF.

The gene calls are TRBV12-3 or TRBV12-4 and TRBJ2-4; the TCRdb call, TRBD1, lacks DNA for checking. The CDR3 has 14 amino acids. CDR3 amino acids: CASSLTGTRYIQYF.

The chain carries TRBV20-1 and TRBJ2-7. CDR1 and CDR2 (germline): DFQATT, SNEGSKA (reference sequence). The CDR3 is 16 residues long. The CDR3 is CSASYGVSALLDEQYF.

This chain joins TRBV29-1 and TRBJ2-3; lacking DNA, the TRBD1 call made by TCRdb goes unchecked. From germline, CDR1 is SQVTM and CDR2 ANQGSEA. The CDR3 has 12 residues. The CDR3: CSVTRDADTQYF.

The chain recombines TRBV12-3 or TRBV12-4 with TRBJ2-5; the TCRdb D gene call, TRBD1, has no DNA to confirm it. The CDR3 is 13 residues long. The CDR3 here is CASSPGQGKSQYF.

The chain carries TRBV7-3 and TRBJ1-1. The CDR3 runs to 16 residues. The germline V gene has CDR1 SGHTA and CDR2 FQGTGA. Here the CDR3 reads CASSSDGGLLNTEAFF. Variable domain in full (rest from reference TRBV7-3 and TRBJ1-1): GAGVSQTPSNKVTEKGKYVELRCDPISGHTALYWYRQSLGQGPEFLIYFQGTGAADDSGLPNDRFFAVRPEGSVSTLKIQRTERGDSAVYLCASSSDGGLLNTEAFFGQGTRLTVV.

The chain joins TRBV29-1 to TRBJ1-2. This CDR3 has 15 residues. The germline V gene has CDR1 SQVTM and CDR2 ANQGSEA. This CDR3 reads CSVGVGEGLLYGYTF.

The chain links TRBV7-9 to TRBJ2-3. CDR3 length: 16 residues. CDR1 and CDR2 (germline): SEHNR, FQNEAQ (reference sequence). The CDR3 spells CASSLRLAASTDTQYF.

The chain joins TRBV12-3 or TRBV12-4 to TRBJ1-1; as DNA is missing, the TRBD1 call by TCRdb cannot be tested. This CDR3 is built from 15 residues. CDR3: CASSSRGGVITEAFF.

This chain joins TRBV6-1 and TRBJ1-5. Germline CDR1 is MNHNS and CDR2 is SASEGT. The CDR3 totals 14 residues. The CDR3: CASSEWVRTQPQHF.

This chain links TRBV5-6 with TRBJ2-3; TCRdb proposes TRBD2, but this gene call is untestable without DNA. CDR1 is SGHDT, CDR2 YYEEEE, per germline. The CDR3 loop spans 16 amino acids. The CDR3 region is CASSHPSGGRSSTQYF.